This entry is about one T cell receptor (beta chain). Its binding antigen is unknown. Base quality data are lacking; no much larger clone is found one base away. Trimming accounts for 6 bases at V and 6 bases at J, while the number of junction bases matched to no gene is 7. From the cysteine up to the phenylalanine, the CDR3 has a length of 15 residues. The retained sequence is limited to the CDR3, 45 bases, with the frame set at the first base. Looking up the germline V gene yields CDR1 MNHEY and CDR2 SVGAGI. The sample is drawn from a study of blood T cell repertoires in COVID-19 (dated by TCRdb to about 2020). For the study in its entirety: The collaborator samples originated in the United States, Italy and Spain and spanned the acute and convalescent phases of COVID-19. The material from the prospective study consisted of cDNA or gDNA derived from T cells, B-cell-depleted T cells, or PBMCs. Subjects who had been exposed to COVID-19, were actively infected with it, or had recovered from it provided the deeply sampled blood TCRbeta repertoires that made up the dataset. The repertoires were made available in a free public database intended to serve as a resource for research on the immune response to SARS-CoV-2. Samples were obtained from the ongoing ImmuneRACE study (first 160 participants) and from 1,000 to 1,500 subjects provided by 6 global collaborators. Nearly every sample came with metadata listing a de-identified subject ID, COVID-19 status, age in years and sex. Where HLA class I and class II types were available, the types were taken from metadata supplied by the sample provider, not from assay-based typing.

Results the study describes overall, beyond this receptor: How much clinical and demographic metadata was included differed by source and by participant, and the metadata was provided uncurated.

Whole blood was collected in K2EDTA tubes by collaborating institutions according to the institutions' own protocols. Collaborator samples were shipped for TCRbeta analysis as frozen whole blood, isolated PBMCs, or DNA extracted from either sample type. TCRbeta CDR3 regions were amplified from genomic DNA by means of the immunoSEQ Assay, a bias-controlled multiplex PCR. Regarding the original processing steps: The number of nucleated cells in each sample was estimated from the amplification of reference gene primers within the assay. To quantify the absolute abundance of each unique TCRbeta CDR3 rearrangement, sequence reads were collapsed and filtered. Productive Simpson clonality was computed per sample as the square root of Simpson's diversity index over productive rearrangements. TCRdb stores this immuneACCESS table with in-frame sequences only. Part of the clones is absent; in the studies checked, under half of the shortfall reflects unresolved V genes, and no reason is known for the rest. V and J calls plus clone size are reproduced from that table; the DNA served to infer D and trimming. The sample data list roughly 150,000 clones, and about four fifths of these were observed just once. The ten largest clones capture 9.5% to 12% of the sample.

Sequenced material: peripheral blood. The chain joins TRBV6-5 to TRBJ2-7, with TRBD2 identical over 14 junction bases. This TCR was sampled from a man in his 60s with active or convalescent COVID-19. The CDR3 corresponds to CASRKGLAGVTEQYF. The sequence in DNA is TGTGCCAGCAGAAAGGGACTAGCGGGAGTCACCGAGCAGTACTTC.